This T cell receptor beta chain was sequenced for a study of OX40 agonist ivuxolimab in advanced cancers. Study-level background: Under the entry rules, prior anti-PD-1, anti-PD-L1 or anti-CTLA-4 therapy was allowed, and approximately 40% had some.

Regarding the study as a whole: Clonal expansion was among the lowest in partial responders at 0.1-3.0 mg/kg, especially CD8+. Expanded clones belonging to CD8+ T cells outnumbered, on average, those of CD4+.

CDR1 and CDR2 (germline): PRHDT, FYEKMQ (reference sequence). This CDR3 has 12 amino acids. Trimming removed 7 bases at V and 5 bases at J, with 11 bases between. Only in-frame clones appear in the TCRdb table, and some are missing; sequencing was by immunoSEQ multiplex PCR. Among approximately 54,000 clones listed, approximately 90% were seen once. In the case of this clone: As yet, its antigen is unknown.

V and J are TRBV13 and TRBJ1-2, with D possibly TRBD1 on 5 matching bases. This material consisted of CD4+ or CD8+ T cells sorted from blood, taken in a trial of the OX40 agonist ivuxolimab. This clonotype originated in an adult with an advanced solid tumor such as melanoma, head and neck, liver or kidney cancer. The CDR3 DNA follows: TGTGCCAGCACCACGGGGGGATATGGCTACACCTTC. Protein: CASTTGGYGYTF.